Presented here are 22 T cell receptor beta chains from one specimen sequenced in a study of blood T cells in healthy people across ages. Through a sample-barcoded 5' primer and a J-beta primer mix, a second PCR was run for roughly 6 to 12 cycles. MiXCR, applied by TCRdb to the 5' RACE reads, yields one record per CDR3 protein. The data show approximately 1.5 million distinct CDR3 sequences, with 42% seen just once and roughly 3.7% held by the top ten. The sequencing sample was made of blood. The receptors were gathered from a woman between 18 and 29 years old in good health.

The V and J genes are TRBV30 and TRBJ1-2, with D possibly matching TRBD1 (5 bases). This CDR3 region has 15 residues. Trimming stripped 1 base from V and 0 bases from J, with 12 bases between. Germline values: CDR1 GTSNPN, CDR2 SVGIG (reference sequence). CDR3: CAWSEGDGTNYGYTF. CDR3 in DNA: TGTGCCTGGAGTGAAGGGGACGGAACTAACTATGGCTACACCTTC.

In its sample, this clonotype was seen a few times. V is TRBV12-3 or TRBV12-4 and J is TRBJ1-1; D gene unclear. The CDR3 length is 15 residues. The V gene lost 5 bases and the J gene lost 2 bases, with 15 bases spanning the gap. The CDR3, as DNA: TGTGCCAGCAGTCCCCGGGAAGGGATCAACACTGAAGCTTTCTTT. It translates to CASSPREGINTEAFF.

This clonotype came up once. The chain joins TRBV20-1 to TRBJ2-1; D tentatively fits TRBD1 or TRBD2 (5 bases each). Deletions cut 4 bases from V and 6 bases from J, with 19 bases between. The CDR3 totals 15 residues. In germline, CDR1 is DFQATT, CDR2 SNEGSKA (reference sequence). The CDR3 here is CSAIPGRERGNEQFF. The DNA of the CDR3 is TGCAGTGCTATCCCGGGACGAGAGAGGGGCAATGAGCAGTTCTTC.

This clonotype was seen at least ten times. This rearrangement joins TRBV7-2 to TRBJ1-2; a possible D gene is TRBD1 (6 bases). This CDR3 contains 16 residues. CDR1 and CDR2 (germline): SGHTA, FQGNSA. The V end was cut by 2 bases, the J end by 4 bases, with 17 bases between. DNA of the CDR3: TGTGCCAGCAGCTTAAGCCCGGGGACATTGCGCTATGGCTACACCTTC. It is translated as CASSLSPGTLRYGYTF.

This clonotype was seen only a few times. The chain uses TRBV4-3 and TRBJ2-7, with TRBD1 as a possible D gene (6 bases). V was cut by 4 bases and J by 3 bases, with 19 bases left in between. CDR1 and CDR2 from the germline V gene are LGHNA and YSLEER. The CDR3 spans 16 residues. The CDR3 region is CASSLGLAEGGYEQYF. The CDR3 DNA reads TGCGCCAGCAGCCTAGGGCTAGCCGAAGGGGGCTACGAGCAGTACTTC.

This clonotype was observed a handful of times. V and J are TRBV27 and TRBJ2-7; possibly TRBD1 for D (6 bases). This CDR3 comprises 13 residues. Per germline, CDR1 MNHEY and CDR2 SMNVEV (reference sequence). The germline V and J ends were trimmed by 3 bases and 6 bases, with 12 bases remaining between them. The CDR3 loop is CASSFGYRAEQYF. DNA for the CDR3: TGTGCCAGCAGTTTCGGATACAGGGCCGAGCAGTACTTC.

The CDR3 DNA is TGTGCCAGCAGCTTAGAACCTAGCGGGGGGGCGAGTGAGCAGTACTTC. Its translation: CASSLEPSGGASEQYF. This sequence joins TRBV7-2 and TRBJ2-7, with 12 bases matching TRBD2. CDR1 is SGHTA and CDR2 is FQGNSA in the germline V gene. V shed 1 base, J shed 7 bases, and the junction held 8 bases outside the gene matches. The CDR3 consists of 16 residues. The variable domain in full, with the rest retrieved from reference TRBV7-2 and TRBJ2-7, is GAGVSQSPSNKVTEKGKDVELRCDPISGHTALYWYRQSLGQGLEFLIYFQGNSAPDKSGLPSDRFSAERTGGSVSTLTIQRTQQEDSAVYLCASSLEPSGGASEQYFGPGTRLTVT.

The V and J genes are TRBV6-2 or TRBV6-3 and TRBJ1-5; 7 bases agree with TRBD1. CDR1 is MNHEY, CDR2 SVGEGT, per germline. The CDR3 contains 15 residues. The J segment lost 3 bases and the V segment lost 6 bases, leaving 8 bases of the junction unmatched. The CDR3: CASRRTGWYNQPQHF. CDR3 DNA: TGTGCCAGCAGGAGGACAGGATGGTACAATCAGCCCCAGCATTTT.

The rearrangement joins TRBV19 to TRBJ2-5; possibly TRBD1 or TRBD2 for D (7 bases each). The germline V gene encodes CDR1 LNHDA and CDR2 SQIVND (reference sequence). This CDR3 is built from 15 residues. Trimming stripped 7 bases from V and 4 bases from J, with 19 bases between. The CDR3 loop is CASTGEGAEAETQYF. CDR3 DNA: TGTGCCAGTACCGGGGAGGGGGCCGAGGCAGAGACCCAGTACTTC.

CDR3 DNA: TGCAGTGCCCCCAGAACGGGAAACTATGGCTACACCTTC. It specifies CSAPRTGNYGYTF. The genes are TRBV20-1 and TRBJ1-2; D is unclear. Deletions cut 6 bases from V and 2 bases from J, with 13 bases between. The CDR3 loop spans 13 amino acids. Per germline, CDR1 DFQATT and CDR2 SNEGSKA (reference sequence).

The rearrangement joins TRBV6-5 to TRBJ1-6; D perhaps matches TRBD1 (5 bases). Per germline, CDR1 MNHEY and CDR2 SVGAGI. V was shortened by 2 bases and J by 10 bases, with 12 bases between the two germline ends. The CDR3 runs to 14 residues. The CDR3 protein is CASSYPGPGSPLHF. In nucleotides, the CDR3 is TGTGCCAGCAGTTACCCCGGTCCAGGGTCACCCCTCCACTTT.

This clonotype was seen more than once but under ten times. A read error may be the cause here, since a much bigger clone is one base away. V and J are TRBV14 and TRBJ1-2; 7 bases fit TRBD1. The CDR3 is 13 residues long. V dropped 4 bases and J dropped 4; count of bases not matched to a gene: 3. Germline CDR1 and CDR2: SGHDN and FVKESK. The CDR3 coding sequence is TGTGCCAGCAGCCGGGGACAGACCTATGGCTACACCTTC. Translating it yields CASSRGQTYGYTF.

The chain employs TRBV28 and TRBJ2-7, with a possible D match to TRBD1 (5 bases). Germline V gene sequence: CDR1 MDHEN, CDR2 SYDVKM. The ends were cut back, 5 bases at V and 0 bases at J, with 17 bases in the middle. This CDR3 comprises 16 residues. CDR3 amino acids: CASSPVQASSSYEQYF. The CDR3 DNA is TGTGCCAGCAGTCCAGTACAGGCATCCAGCTCCTACGAGCAGTACTTC.

The gene calls are TRBV25-1 and TRBJ2-7; a possible D gene is TRBD2 (7 bases). Germline assignment: CDR1 MGHDK and CDR2 SYGVNS. The CDR3 sequence is 14 residues long. Between the trimmed V and J ends, which lost 6 bases and 2 bases, there was a span of 14 bases. CDR3 sequence (DNA): TGTGCCAGCAGGAGGGGGGGGGCCCCCTACGAGCAGTACTTC. Translating gives CASRRGGAPYEQYF.

V gene TRBV11-2 combines with J gene TRBJ2-1, with a weak D call TRBD2 (6 bases). The germline V and J ends were trimmed by 5 bases and 3 bases, with 14 bases remaining between them. Germline values: CDR1 SGHAT, CDR2 FQNNGV. The CDR3 runs 15 residues. CDR3 region: CASSQGGGNYNEQFF. For the CDR3, the DNA is TGTGCCAGCAGCCAAGGTGGCGGGAACTACAATGAGCAGTTCTTC.

The V and J genes are TRBV4-2 and TRBJ2-7, with TRBD1 as a possible D gene (5 bases). Gene TRBJ2-1 matches the end of the DNA better, so the J call may be wrong. The germline V gene has CDR1 LGHNA and CDR2 YNFKEQ. The CDR3 spans 18 residues. The CDR3 sequence is CASSQDLVQDTFSYEQFF. CDR3 coding DNA: TGTGCCAGCAGCCAAGATCTTGTACAGGACACATTCTCCTACGAGCAGTTCTTC.

This sequence joins TRBV27 and TRBJ2-7, with D possibly TRBD2 on 6 matching bases. CDR1 MNHEY and CDR2 SMNVEV come from the germline V gene (reference sequence). Trimming cost V 6 bases and J 1 base, with 19 bases left between them. The CDR3 runs to 16 residues. CDR3 DNA: TGTGCCAGCAGGAGGGGCTTGCGGGAAGCGTCCTACGAGCAGTACTTC. This gives the protein CASRRGLREASYEQYF.

In its sample, this clonotype was seen many times. The chain employs TRBV29-1 and TRBJ2-4; perhaps D is TRBD1 or TRBD2 (5 bases each). Per the germline V gene, CDR1 is SQVTM and CDR2 is ANQGSEA. V lost 7 bases and J 3 bases, leaving 31 bases between the germline ends. This CDR3 spans 19 amino acids. CDR3 sequence: CSATLLFTGGSGNKNIQYF. The CDR3 DNA reads as TGCAGCGCCACCTTACTTTTTACAGGCGGGTCAGGAAACAAAAACATTCAGTACTTC.

In its sample, this clonotype was seen many times. This chain joins TRBV5-1 and TRBJ2-5; 8 positions agree with TRBD1. Germline V gene lookup returns CDR1 SGHRS and CDR2 YFSETQ. Unmatched junction bases numbered 5, after V lost 3 bases and J lost 4 bases. The CDR3 loop spans 14 amino acids. DNA of the CDR3: TGCGCCAGCAGCTCCATAGACAGGGGAGAGACCCAGTACTTC. It encodes CASSSIDRGETQYF.

This chain uses TRBV3-1 with TRBJ2-7; TRBD2 might be the D (6 bases). V lost 8 bases, J lost 0 bases, and 14 bases lay in between. Looked up from germline, CDR1 is LGHDT and CDR2 is YNNKEL (reference sequence). CDR3 length: 14 residues. CDR3 sequence reads: CASGPLGGSYEQYF. Written as DNA, the CDR3 is TGTGCCAGCGGTCCTTTGGGGGGCTCCTACGAGCAGTACTTC.

This clonotype was counted a few times. The genes are TRBV20-1 and TRBJ2-5; TRBD2 matches at 13 bases. Trimming cost V 5 bases and J 2 bases; bases outside gene matches: 5. The CDR3 length is 15 residues. Germline lookup yields CDR1 DFQATT and CDR2 SNEGSKA (reference sequence). CDR3 sequence reads: CSAPGLAGSQETQYF. CDR3 sequence (DNA): TGCAGTGCTCCGGGACTAGCGGGGAGTCAAGAGACCCAGTACTTC.

This clonotype was counted a single time. The chain uses TRBV4-1 and TRBJ1-2; D gene ambiguous. CDR1 and CDR2 (germline): MGHRA, YSYEKL. This CDR3 spans 15 amino acids. Deletions cut 1 base from V and 4 bases from J, with 13 bases between. The CDR3 spells CASSQGRSRTYGYTF. The CDR3 DNA reads TGCGCCAGCAGCCAAGGGAGGTCCCGGACCTATGGCTACACCTTC.